This is a list of T cell receptor beta chains from one sample in a study of shared T cell receptors in the human thymus. Sequencing was performed with immunoSEQ multiplex PCR; in TCRdb, only in-frame clones are kept and a portion is missing. The sample has about 710,000 clones, more than 75% seen once. This sample was also put to use in a study of human thymus T cells.

Sequencing used thymocytes. The receptors here all came from a boy younger than two with a congenital heart defect. The CDR3 runs from the conserved cysteine through the conserved F or W.

cdr3_aa,j_call,v_call
CASSPPLGGKQPQHF,TRBJ1-5,TRBV4-1
CATSRARATGGWKTEAFF,TRBJ1-1,TRBV15
CSGSLGGARASGERWYEQFF,TRBJ2-1,TRBV29-1
CASTHEQGSSYEQYF,TRBJ2-7,TRBV5-1
CASSSGHSGRWNEQYF,TRBJ2-7,TRBV5-1
CASSVRAGQGDSYEQYF,TRBJ2-7,TRBV6-1
CASSGGTGGTYEQYF,TRBJ2-7,TRBV6-1
CASSGPQDGGLYSNQPQHF,TRBJ1-5,TRBV6-1
CASSQDRGNQPQHF,TRBJ1-5,TRBV4-3
CASSEGQGVRNQPQHF,TRBJ1-5,TRBV6-1
CAWSPQQGWRGYTF,TRBJ1-2,TRBV30
CASSLSQGAGNIQYF,TRBJ2-4,TRBV13
CASSGLPGGIGNTIYF,TRBJ1-3,TRBV9
CASSLGDSGNQPQHF,TRBJ1-5,TRBV28
CSVEGQEEDYGYTF,TRBJ1-2,TRBV29-1
CASSQKGDRGPDEQYF,TRBJ2-7,TRBV4-1
CASSEYKGGGTEAFF,TRBJ1-1,TRBV25-1
CASSQVGQVRTGELFF,TRBJ2-2,TRBV14
CASSPARGHYGYTF,TRBJ1-2,TRBV7-9
CASSEAVGGDSPLHF,TRBJ1-6,TRBV6-1
CASSPTTGDEQFF,TRBJ2-1,TRBV7-9
CASSSHRGANTEAFF,TRBJ1-1,TRBV7-2
CASSAGGKDTQYF,TRBJ2-3,TRBV19